The table lists the clone carrying this T cell receptor beta chain with a count of one. TCRdb's table, derived via immunoSEQ multiplex PCR, lists solely in-frame clones and lacks some. Altogether about 490,000 clones are present, 65% to 80% being singletons, with the ten largest covering 9.5% to 15%. Within Nashville, Tennessee resided all donors, each a Caucasian adult. This entry comes from a study of shared clonotypes between healthy human individuals. The receptor's source is a woman aged 40 to 50 in good health. Some clones in this sample may be carry-over from other donors' samples. The source material was PBMCs.

The DNA of the CDR3 is TGTGCCAGTATGAGTCCTGCGGGCGCTGGAAACACCATATATTTT. It encodes CASMSPAGAGNTIYF. The chain employs TRBV19 and TRBJ1-3; D remains ambiguous. This CDR3 has 15 amino acids. Germline loops: CDR1 LNHDA, CDR2 SQIVND (reference sequence). The ends were cut back, 7 bases at V and 2 bases at J, with 15 bases in the middle. The whole variable domain, filled in from reference TRBV19 and TRBJ1-3, reads DGGITQSPKYLFRKEGQNVTLSCEQNLNHDAMYWYRQDPGQGLRLIYYSQIVNDFQKGDIAEGYSVSREKKESFPLTVTSAQKNPTAFYLCASMSPAGAGNTIYFGEGSWLTVV.